The next 6 T cell receptor beta chains were all read from a single sample in a study of blood T cell repertoires in COVID-19. Assay: immunoSEQ multiplex PCR; the TCRdb copy retains only in-frame clones and omits some. Of fewer than 40,000 clones listed, 88% are singletons. Sequencing used peripheral blood. All receptors derive from a man in his 70s with active COVID-19.

The CDR3 coding sequence is TGTGCCAGCAGCCAACAGGTGGGGGCGGTCGCTGAAGCTTTCTTT. The encoded protein is CASSQQVGAVAEAFF. V and J are TRBV3-1 (or the pseudogene TRBV3-2) and TRBJ1-1; D is possibly TRBD1 (6 bases). CDR1 is LGHDT, CDR2 YNNKEL, per germline (reference sequence). V was clipped by 2 bases and J by 6 bases, with 16 bases between them. The CDR3 sequence is 15 residues long.

The genes are TRBV19 and TRBJ1-3, with D possibly matching TRBD1 (5 bases). V dropped 10 bases and J dropped 2 bases, with 9 bases sitting between them. This CDR3 spans 12 amino acids. The V gene's germline CDR1 is LNHDA and CDR2 SQIVND (reference sequence). CDR3 nucleotide sequence: TGTGCCACCGCGGGGGCTGGAAACACCATATATTTT. This sequence encodes CATAGAGNTIYF.

CDR3 amino acids: CASNLGRATGELFF. The DNA of the CDR3 is TGTGCCAGCAATTTGGGCAGGGCCACCGGGGAGCTGTTTTTT. The V gene is TRBV6-5, the J gene TRBJ2-2, with D maybe TRBD1 (5 bases). Trimming removed 7 bases at V and 4 bases at J, with 13 bases between. This CDR3 region has 14 residues. Germline V lookup: CDR1 MNHEY, CDR2 SVGAGI.

This clone is labeled medium-sized. The J gene is TRBJ1-2, the V gene TRBV24-1, with D perhaps TRBD1 (5 bases). V lost 2 bases, J lost 2 bases, and 11 bases lay in between. The germline CDR1 and CDR2 sequences are KGHDR and SFDVKD. The CDR3 is 15 residues long. The CDR3 DNA is TGTGCCACCAGTGATTCCGACAGCCTGAACTATGGCTACACCTTC. It translates to CATSDSDSLNYGYTF.

The V and J genes are TRBV4-1 and TRBJ2-2; tentative D call: TRBD2 (5 bases). Germline assignment: CDR1 MGHRA and CDR2 YSYEKL. The CDR3 has 15 residues. Between the trimmed V and J ends, which lost 3 bases and 8 bases, there was a span of 16 bases. The CDR3 spells CASSQPTRVQGELFF. In DNA form, the CDR3 reads TGCGCCAGCAGCCAGCCCACTAGAGTTCAGGGGGAGCTGTTTTTT.

The rearrangement links TRBV11-3 to TRBJ2-3; 8 nucleotides line up with TRBD2. CDR1 and CDR2 from the germline V gene are SGHNT and YENEEA. J gave up 3 bases and V 2 bases, and 10 bases lay outside the gene matches. The CDR3 has 17 amino acids. CDR3 loop: CASSLSSAGAGTDTQYF. CDR3 bases: TGTGCCAGCAGCTTATCCTCAGCGGGAGCCGGGACAGATACGCAGTATTTT. The variable domain in full, completed from reference TRBV11-3 and TRBJ2-3, reads EAGVVQSPRYKIIEKKQPVAFWCNPISGHNTLYWYLQNLGQGPELLIRYENEEAVDDSQLPKDRFSAERLKGVDSTLKIQPAELGDSAVYLCASSLSSAGAGTDTQYFGPGTRLTVL.